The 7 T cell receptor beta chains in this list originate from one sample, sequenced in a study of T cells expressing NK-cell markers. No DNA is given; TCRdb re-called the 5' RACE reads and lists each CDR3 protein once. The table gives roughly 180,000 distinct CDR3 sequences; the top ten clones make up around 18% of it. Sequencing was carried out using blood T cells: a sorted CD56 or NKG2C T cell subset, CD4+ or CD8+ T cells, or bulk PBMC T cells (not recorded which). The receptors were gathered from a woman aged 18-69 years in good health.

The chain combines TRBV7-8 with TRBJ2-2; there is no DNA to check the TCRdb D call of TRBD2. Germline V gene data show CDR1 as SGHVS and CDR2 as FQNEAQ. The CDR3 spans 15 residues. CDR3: CASSPGLVQSGELFF.

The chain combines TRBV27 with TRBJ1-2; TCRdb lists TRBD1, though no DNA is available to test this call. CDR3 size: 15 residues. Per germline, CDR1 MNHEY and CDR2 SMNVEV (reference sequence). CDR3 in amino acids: CASSLMFGGNYGYTF.

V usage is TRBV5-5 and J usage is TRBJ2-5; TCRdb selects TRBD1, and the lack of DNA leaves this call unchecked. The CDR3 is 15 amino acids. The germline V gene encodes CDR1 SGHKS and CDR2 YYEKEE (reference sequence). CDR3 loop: CASSFTDSLGGTQYF.

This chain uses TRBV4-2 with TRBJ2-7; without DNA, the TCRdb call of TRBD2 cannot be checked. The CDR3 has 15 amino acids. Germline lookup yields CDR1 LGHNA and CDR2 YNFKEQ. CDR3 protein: CASSEGLAGASEQYF.

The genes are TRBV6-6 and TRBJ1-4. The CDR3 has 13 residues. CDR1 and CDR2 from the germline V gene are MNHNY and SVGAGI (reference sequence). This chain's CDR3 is CASSTRQAEKLFF.

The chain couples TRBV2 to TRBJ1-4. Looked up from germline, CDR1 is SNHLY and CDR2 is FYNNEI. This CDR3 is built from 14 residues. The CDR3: CASSEDSINEKLFF.

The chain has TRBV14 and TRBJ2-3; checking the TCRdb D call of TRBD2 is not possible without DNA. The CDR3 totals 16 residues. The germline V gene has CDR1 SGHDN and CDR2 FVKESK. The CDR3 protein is CASSLSTSGVPDTQYF.